Included here is one TCR beta chain sequence, with context. Its antigen remains unknown. One end of the junction fails to match germline, which may point to a read error. These data come from a study of identical twins' blood T cells. The germline CDR1 and CDR2 sequences are MRHNA and SNTAGT. This CDR3 region has 15 residues. Reared together, all three twin pairs probably met the same infectious agents and vaccines. Notes on the study in general: Out-of-frame TCRbeta clonotypes reportedly had markedly more similar V usage in twins than unrelated donors. Twins shared about as many clonotypes as their cloneset sizes predicted.

Each CDR3 protein gets one entry after TCRdb re-called the 5' RACE reads with MiXCR. The sample lists 350,000 to 450,000 distinct CDR3 sequences, roughly 31% occurring once. V and J are TRBV6-4 and TRBJ2-1; 10 bases line up with TRBD2. The source is a woman between 18 and 55 years old in good health. Input material: PBMCs. The CDR3 bases are TGTGCCAGCAGTGACTCGGCTAGCGGGGGCAATGGGCAGTTCTTC. It codes for CASSDSASGGNGQFF.